The TCR beta chain described here comes from a study of cytomegalovirus exposure and HLA in healthy donors. Study as a whole: Within the Caucasian-associated ancestry cluster were around 81% of the roughly 430 genotyped donors.

This clone was recorded a few times. The PCR ran on 60 Vbeta and 13 Jbeta primers. Produced via immunoSEQ multiplex PCR; TCRdb's table is partial and in-frame only. The profile shows approximately 130,000 clones, roughly four fifths of them singletons. The CDR3 extends over 13 amino acids. Trimming took 3 bases from V and 3 from J, leaving 10 bases between them. Germline CDR1 reads SGHNT; CDR2 reads YYREEE (reference sequence). Sequenced sample: PBMCs. The genes are TRBV5-4 and TRBJ2-7, with D perhaps TRBD1 (6 bases). This clonotype was sampled from a woman in her forties in good health and CMV-seropositive. The CDR3 sequence is CASSSTRGYEQYF. For the CDR3, the DNA is TGTGCCAGCAGCTCGACCAGGGGCTACGAGCAGTACTTC.